Shown below are 29 T cell receptor beta chains from a single sample sequenced in a study of CD8 T cells in ankylosing spondylitis. TCRdb reanalysed the 5' RACE reads using MiXCR and keeps one entry per CDR3 protein. The sample has a few hundred thousand distinct CDR3 sequences, about 18% seen once; the top ten hold around 33%. Sequencing input: blood, either unsorted or a sorted T cell fraction (not recorded which). The receptors were sampled from a male donor with ankylosing spondylitis or in good health (not recorded which).

The V and J genes are TRBV12-3 or TRBV12-4 and TRBJ2-7, with 9 bases matching TRBD2. J lost 2 bases, V lost 5 bases, and 10 bases had no gene match. The CDR3 spans 16 residues. This CDR3 reads CASSPTWIAGAYEQYF. The CDR3 DNA is TGTGCCAGCAGTCCTACGTGGATAGCGGGAGCCTACGAGCAGTACTTC.

The genes are TRBV21-1 and TRBJ2-7; the table's TRBD2 call for D was not verified on the DNA. TRBV21-1 is recorded as a pseudogene. The CDR3 is made up of 17 amino acids. CDR3 sequence reads: CASIEQGVAGDSDEQYF. The CDR3, as DNA: TGTGCCAGCATCGAACAGGGCGTAGCGGGAGATTCCGACGAGCAGTACTTC.

In this sample, this clonotype turned up many times. The chain carries TRBV25-1 and TRBJ2-3; no clear D gene. Looked up from germline, CDR1 is MGHDK and CDR2 is SYGVNS. V lost 1 base and J lost 3, with 8 bases in between. The CDR3 totals 14 residues. CDR3 DNA: TGTGCCAGCAGTGAATCCGACGGGACAGATACGCAGTATTTT. It yields the protein CASSESDGTDTQYF.

The gene calls are TRBV19 and TRBJ2-6; no definite D call. This CDR3 spans 14 amino acids. The V gene's germline CDR1 is LNHDA and CDR2 SQIVND (reference sequence). With 3 bases removed from V and 7 bases from J, the gap between germline ends came to 10 bases. CDR3: CASSMAGLANVLTF. In DNA form, the CDR3 reads TGTGCCAGTAGTATGGCCGGGCTTGCCAACGTCCTGACTTTC.

The chain carries TRBV27 and TRBJ2-7, with D possibly matching TRBD1 (6 bases). Trimming stripped 6 bases from V and 4 bases from J, with 13 bases between. Germline assignment: CDR1 MNHEY and CDR2 SMNVEV (reference sequence). The CDR3 is 13 residues long. The CDR3 sequence: CASRIGQGYEQYF. The CDR3 DNA sequence: TGTGCCAGCAGAATCGGGCAGGGGTACGAGCAGTACTTC.

In its sample, this clonotype was seen a few times. CDR3: CASSLIEGDTQYF. CDR3 sequence (DNA): TGTGCCAGCAGCTTAATCGAAGGGGATACGCAGTATTTT. The rearrangement uses TRBV7-9 and TRBJ2-3; D remains unclear. Trimming stripped 2 bases from V and 6 bases from J, with 9 bases between. This CDR3 has 13 residues. Germline V gene data show CDR1 as SEHNR and CDR2 as FQNEAQ (reference sequence). Drawing the rest from reference TRBV7-9 and TRBJ2-3, the complete variable domain is DTGVSQNPRHKITKRGQNVTFRCDPISEHNRLYWYRQTLGQGPEFLTYFQNEAQLEKSRLLSDRFSAERPKGSFSTLEIQRTEQGDSAMYLCASSLIEGDTQYFGPGTRLTVL.

The chain has TRBV2 and TRBJ2-7, with D uncertain. The CDR3 spans 14 residues. Germline CDR1 reads SNHLY; CDR2 reads FYNNEI. V lost 3 bases and J lost 2, with 11 bases in between. CDR3 in DNA: TGTGCCAGCAGTGACGGGTTGGTGACCTACGAGCAGTACTTC. Its translation is CASSDGLVTYEQYF.

The rearrangement uses TRBV20-1 and TRBJ2-5; 8 positions agree with TRBD2. The CDR3 runs to 15 residues. V shed 0 bases and J 4 bases; nucleotides not matched to a gene: 7. Germline CDR1 and CDR2: DFQATT and SNEGSKA (reference sequence). CDR3 sequence: CSAREGAGASETQYF. The CDR3 nucleotides are TGCAGTGCTAGAGAAGGAGCGGGAGCATCAGAGACCCAGTACTTC.

This chain links TRBV6-6 with TRBJ2-1, with TRBD2 as a possible D gene (5 bases). The CDR3 extends over 13 amino acids. Between the trimmed V and J ends, which lost 4 bases and 6 bases, there was a span of 10 bases. From germline, CDR1 is MNHNY and CDR2 SVGAGI (reference sequence). CDR3 region: CASSWAGSNEQFF. CDR3 bases: TGTGCCAGCAGTTGGGCGGGTAGCAATGAGCAGTTCTTC.

This sequence joins TRBV6-2 or TRBV6-3 and TRBJ2-1, with TRBD2 matching 11 bases. J gave up 5 bases and V 7 bases, and 13 bases lay outside the gene matches. The CDR3 consists of 17 residues. Germline assignment: CDR1 MNHEY and CDR2 SVGEGT. This CDR3 is CASTLFPGLAANNEQFF. In DNA, the CDR3 is TGTGCCAGCACCCTCTTCCCGGGACTAGCGGCGAACAATGAGCAGTTCTTC.

This clonotype was picked up many times. This chain joins TRBV3-1 and TRBJ2-3; D possibly corresponds to TRBD2 (6 bases). The germline V and J ends were trimmed by 6 bases and 3 bases, with 13 bases remaining between them. The CDR3 is 14 amino acids. Germline CDR1 and CDR2: LGHDT and YNNKEL (reference sequence). CDR3 coding DNA: TGTGCCAGCAGTCCCGGGAGTGGGACAGATACGCAGTATTTT. This gives the protein CASSPGSGTDTQYF.

To note about this clonotype: Just one base apart from a much larger clone, this may be a read error. This CDR3 fails to terminate in the conserved phenylalanine or tryptophan, so it likely reflects a read error. The J gene is TRBJ2-7, the V gene TRBV5-1; D perhaps matches TRBD2 (5 bases). This CDR3 has 13 residues. Germline V gives CDR1 SGHRS, CDR2 YFSETQ. Trimming stripped 6 bases from V and 5 bases from J, with 15 bases between. This chain's CDR3 is CASMGSPGDEQYL. The CDR3, as DNA: TGCGCCAGCATGGGATCCCCCGGGGACGAGCAGTACCTC.

Many counts were recorded for this clonotype. The V gene is TRBV7-9, the J gene TRBJ1-6; no clear D. The CDR3 runs 12 residues. Trimming left V 2 bases short and J 8 bases short, with 4 bases between. Germline-derived CDR1 and CDR2 are SEHNR and FQNEAQ (reference sequence). The CDR3: CASSLLDSPLHF. CDR3 in DNA: TGTGCCAGCAGCTTACTGGATTCACCCCTCCACTTT.

This clonotype showed up just a few times. The rearrangement joins TRBV4-1 to TRBJ2-3; no definite D call. CDR3 length: 16 amino acids. Trimming shortened V by 4 bases and J by 2 bases, and 16 bases separated the two germline ends. CDR1 is MGHRA, CDR2 YSYEKL, per germline. For the CDR3, the DNA is TGCGCCAGCAGCCCCGTCGCGGAACAGTCCACAGATACGCAGTATTTT. It translates to CASSPVAEQSTDTQYF.

In its sample, this clonotype was seen many times. The chain couples TRBV6-4 to TRBJ2-3; the D is unclear. Per the germline V gene, CDR1 is MRHNA and CDR2 is SNTAGT. CDR3 length equals 13 residues. Trimming pared 5 bases from V and 4 bases from J, leaving 10 bases between. DNA for the CDR3: TGTGCCAGCAGTCTCGGAGCGTCAGATACGCAGTATTTT. It specifies CASSLGASDTQYF.

This clonotype was seen at least ten times. CDR3 nucleotides: TGTGCCAGCAGCCCCACCCGGATAAATGCCTTGAACACTGAAGCTTTCTTT. This gives the protein CASSPTRINALNTEAFF. The V gene is TRBV7-8, the J gene TRBJ1-1, with D unclear. This CDR3 spans 17 amino acids. Germline loops: CDR1 SGHVS, CDR2 FQNEAQ. The V gene lost 5 bases and the J gene lost 0 bases, with 19 bases spanning the gap. The full variable domain, with the rest looked up from reference TRBV7-8 and TRBJ1-1, is GAGVSQSPRYKVAKRGQDVALRCDPISGHVSLFWYQQALGQGPEFLTYFQNEAQLDKSGLPSDRFFAERPEGSVSTLKIQRTQQEDSAVYLCASSPTRINALNTEAFFGQGTRLTVV.

The chain recombines TRBV7-2 with TRBJ2-3, with 8 bases fitting TRBD2. Germline CDR1 and CDR2: SGHTA and FQGNSA. This CDR3 has 16 amino acids. V dropped 5 bases and J dropped 0; count of bases not matched to a gene: 7. This CDR3 reads CASSIDGGRSTDTQYF. The CDR3 bases are TGTGCCAGCAGCATAGACGGCGGGAGGAGCACAGATACGCAGTATTTT.

V gene TRBV5-1 combines with J gene TRBJ2-1; D perhaps matches TRBD2 (5 bases). V was shortened by 4 bases and J by 0 bases, with 11 bases between the two germline ends. The germline V gene has CDR1 SGHRS and CDR2 YFSETQ. The CDR3 consists of 15 residues. The CDR3 loop reads CASSGSPYSYNEQFF. For the CDR3, the DNA is TGCGCCAGCAGCGGGAGCCCCTACTCCTACAATGAGCAGTTCTTC.

The rearrangement uses TRBV27 and TRBJ2-1, with 9 bases that match TRBD1. CDR3 size: 13 residues. The trim removed 6 bases at V and 6 bases at J, leaving 3 bases unmatched. CDR1 and CDR2 (germline): MNHEY, SMNVEV (reference sequence). The CDR3, as DNA: TGTGCCAGCAGGCCGACAGGGGGCAATGAGCAGTTCTTC. It yields the protein CASRPTGGNEQFF.

The chain recombines TRBV29-1 with TRBJ1-3; D gene uncertain. The germline V gene has CDR1 SQVTM and CDR2 ANQGSEA. The V gene lost 1 base and the J gene lost 1 base, with 8 bases spanning the gap. This CDR3 region has 14 residues. The CDR3 region is CSVEGDYSGNTIYF. The CDR3 DNA sequence: TGCAGCGTTGAAGGGGATTATTCTGGAAACACCATATATTTT.

This clonotype was counted between two and nine times. The chain joins TRBV29-1 to TRBJ2-2; 8 positions match TRBD1. J was trimmed by 5 bases and V by 3 bases; bases with no gene match: 8. Germline V gives CDR1 SQVTM, CDR2 ANQGSEA. CDR3 length equals 15 residues. The CDR3 nucleotides are TGCAGCGTTGACGTAGGACAGGGAGGAACCGGGGAGCTGTTTTTT. Its translation is CSVDVGQGGTGELFF.

This rearrangement joins TRBV20-1 to TRBJ2-2; no definite D call. Germline CDR1 reads DFQATT; CDR2 reads SNEGSKA (reference sequence). V shed 6 bases and J shed 1 base, with 3 bases lying between them. This CDR3 region has 11 residues. Here the CDR3 DNA reads TGCAGTGCGCAGAACACCGGGGAGCTGTTTTTT. It is translated as CSAQNTGELFF.

This chain uses TRBV10-3 with TRBJ2-7; D gene ambiguous. The CDR3 covers 14 residues. In germline, CDR1 is ENHRY, CDR2 SYGVKD. V was pared by 4 bases and J by 2 bases, with 12 bases between. The CDR3 region has the DNA TGTGCCATCAGTGCTTCCGACTTGACCTACGAGCAGTACTTC. Amino acid sequence: CAISASDLTYEQYF.

The rearrangement links TRBV11-2 to TRBJ2-2; TRBD2 matches at 8 bases. Germline CDR1 SGHAT, CDR2 FQNNGV. V dropped 4 bases and J dropped 3; count of bases not matched to a gene: 7. The CDR3 totals 16 residues. CDR3 in DNA: TGTGCCAGCAGCTACTCGGGACTAGGGGACACCGGGGAGCTGTTTTTT. It is translated as CASSYSGLGDTGELFF.

This clonotype was found a few times. The gene calls are TRBV20-1 and TRBJ2-1; 8 bases match TRBD2. V trimming: 3 bases; J trimming: 2 bases; junction bases outside the gene matches: 12. The CDR3 contains 17 residues. Germline lookup yields CDR1 DFQATT and CDR2 SNEGSKA (reference sequence). The CDR3 bases are TGCAGTGCTAGGACTCGAGCGGGAGCCATGACCTACAATGAGCAGTTCTTC. Its protein product is CSARTRAGAMTYNEQFF.

The genes are TRBV13 and TRBJ1-1, with D maybe TRBD1 (5 bases). This CDR3 has 15 residues. The V gene lost 5 bases and the J gene lost 3 bases, with 16 bases spanning the gap. The germline gives CDR1 PRHDT, CDR2 FYEKMQ (reference sequence). This chain's CDR3 is CASSGGTRAHTEAFF. CDR3 nucleotides: TGTGCCAGCAGCGGGGGGACCAGGGCCCACACTGAAGCTTTCTTT.

This clonotype turned up a few times. The chain uses TRBV5-1 and TRBJ2-1; possibly TRBD2 for D (7 bases). The V end was cut by 0 bases, the J end by 7 bases, with 14 bases between. Germline V gene data show CDR1 as SGHRS and CDR2 as YFSETQ. This CDR3 contains 15 residues. CDR3 in amino acids: CASSLVGGGQNEQFF. The CDR3 nucleotides are TGCGCCAGCAGCTTGGTAGGGGGAGGGCAAAATGAGCAGTTCTTC. The full variable domain, with the rest looked up from reference TRBV5-1 and TRBJ2-1, is KAGVTQTPRYLIKTRGQQVTLSCSPISGHRSVSWYQQTPGQGLQFLFEYFSETQRNKGNFPGRFSGRQFSNSRSEMNVSTLELGDSALYLCASSLVGGGQNEQFFGPGTRLTVL.

This clonotype was found a few times. The chain combines TRBV20-1 with TRBJ2-7, with TRBD2 matching over 7 bases. The CDR3 has 15 residues. CDR1 and CDR2 from the germline V gene are DFQATT and SNEGSKA (reference sequence). V trimming: 0 bases; J trimming: 9 bases; junction bases outside the gene matches: 14. The CDR3 is CSARDLRDYLTGQYF. The CDR3 coding sequence is TGCAGTGCTAGAGATTTACGGGACTACCTAACGGGGCAGTACTTC.

The rearrangement links TRBV6-5 to TRBJ2-7; 7 nucleotides align to TRBD1. The CDR3 totals 14 residues. Germline V CDR1 and CDR2: MNHEY, SVGAGI. V dropped 4 bases and J dropped 4; count of bases not matched to a gene: 7. The CDR3 protein is CASSSPGQKYEQYF. As DNA, the CDR3 is TGTGCCAGCAGTTCTCCGGGACAGAAATACGAGCAGTACTTC.